Below are 20 T cell receptor beta chains sequenced from a single sample in a study of blood T cell repertoires in COVID-19. TCRdb keeps only in-frame clones here, not all; method: immunoSEQ multiplex PCR. The sample consists of about 210,000 clones, 85% to 90% of them appearing once. Sequencing was carried out using peripheral blood. All receptors derive from a man aged 18 to 29 with active or convalescent COVID-19.

The chain is built from TRBV19 and TRBJ1-2; TRBD1 matches at 10 bases. Germline lookup yields CDR1 LNHDA and CDR2 SQIVND (reference sequence). J was trimmed by 8 bases and V by 8 bases; bases with no gene match: 5. CDR3 length equals 12 residues. Here the CDR3 DNA reads TGTGCCAGTCTGACAGGGGGCGCAGGCTACACCTTC. Its protein is CASLTGGAGYTF.

The J gene is TRBJ2-7, the V gene TRBV18, with D unresolved. Germline loops: CDR1 KGHSH, CDR2 LQKENI. The CDR3 has 13 residues. V was cut by 0 bases and J by 6 bases, with 9 bases left in between. Here the CDR3 reads CASSPPAVSEQYF. CDR3 in DNA: TGTGCCAGCTCACCACCGGCGGTCTCCGAGCAGTACTTC.

The rearrangement joins TRBV6-1 to TRBJ1-1, with D unclear. The CDR3 length is 12 residues. Germline V lookup: CDR1 MNHNS, CDR2 SASEGT. The germline V and J ends were trimmed by 1 base and 7 bases, with 7 bases remaining between them. The CDR3 here is CASSEGGLEAFF. CDR3 DNA: TGTGCCAGCAGTGAAGGAGGACTTGAAGCTTTCTTT.

CDR3 DNA: TGTGCCAGCACCACCGGGACAGGGGAAGCTTTCTTT. It codes for CASTTGTGEAFF. J is TRBJ1-1 and V is TRBV6-5, with 9 bases that match TRBD1. CDR3 length: 12 amino acids. Germline V gene lookup returns CDR1 MNHEY and CDR2 SVGAGI. Germline trimming cut 7 bases from V and 8 bases from J; bases unmatched to any gene: 5.

The chain recombines TRBV19 with TRBJ2-5, with 8 bases fitting TRBD1. V lost 5 bases to trimming and J lost 1 base; unmatched junction nucleotides: 6. The germline V gene encodes CDR1 LNHDA and CDR2 SQIVND (reference sequence). The CDR3 has 15 residues. CDR3 sequence: CASSVGRGPQETQYF. DNA of the CDR3: TGTGCCAGTAGTGTTGGCAGGGGGCCCCAAGAGACCCAGTACTTC.

This chain connects TRBV6-5 to TRBJ2-5; D gene unclear. CDR1 and CDR2 (germline): MNHEY, SVGAGI. V lost 0 bases and J lost 5, with 13 bases in between. The length of the CDR3 is 15 residues. The CDR3 nucleotides read TGTGCCAGCAGTTACTCAAGTTCCGGTGGTGAGACCCAGTACTTC. Amino acids: CASSYSSSGGETQYF.

The V and J genes are TRBV25-1 and TRBJ1-4; 8 bases map to TRBD1. The CDR3 length is 15 residues. J was trimmed by 3 bases and V by 4 bases; bases with no gene match: 4. The germline V gene has CDR1 MGHDK and CDR2 SYGVNS. The CDR3 is CASSAGGMANEKLFF. The CDR3, as DNA: TGTGCCAGCAGTGCAGGGGGCATGGCTAATGAAAAACTGTTTTTT.

V and J are TRBV7-9 and TRBJ2-7, with TRBD2 matching 12 bases. There are 17 residues in the CDR3. V was pared by 1 base and J by 3 bases, with 7 bases of the junction left unmatched. The germline CDR1 and CDR2 sequences are SEHNR and FQNEAQ (reference sequence). The CDR3 here is CASSLGASGRAIYEQYF. CDR3 DNA sequence: TGTGCCAGCAGCTTAGGGGCTAGCGGGAGGGCCATCTACGAGCAGTACTTC.

The rearrangement joins TRBV2 to TRBJ2-5, with 7 nucleotides matching TRBD1. This CDR3 comprises 17 residues. The ends lost 7 bases at V and 5 bases at J; junction bases unmatched: 19. Germline-derived CDR1 and CDR2 are SNHLY and FYNNEI. The CDR3 DNA reads TGTGCCAGCATGTATCTTCGGACGAGGGGGCTAGGGGAGACCCAGTACTTC. Protein sequence: CASMYLRTRGLGETQYF.

The chain couples TRBV29-1 to TRBJ1-3; 8 bases are shared with TRBD1. Germline CDR1 and CDR2: SQVTM and ANQGSEA. J gave up 0 bases and V 1 base, and 8 bases lay outside the gene matches. CDR3 size: 17 residues. The CDR3 loop reads CSVEAYGQGFSGNTIYF. The CDR3 nucleotides are TGCAGCGTTGAAGCATACGGACAGGGATTCTCTGGAAACACCATATATTTT.

The chain uses TRBV11-3 and TRBJ2-1; 7 bases match TRBD2. Unmatched junction bases numbered 11, after V lost 5 bases and J lost 4 bases. Germline-derived CDR1 and CDR2 are SGHNT and YENEEA. CDR3 length: 16 amino acids. The CDR3 reads CASSPGGLAEYNEQFF. As DNA, the CDR3 is TGTGCCAGCAGCCCCGGGGGTCTAGCGGAGTACAATGAGCAGTTCTTC.

This chain joins TRBV27 and TRBJ1-2; maybe TRBD1 (5 bases). Germline V gives CDR1 MNHEY, CDR2 SMNVEV (reference sequence). V lost 6 bases, J lost 3 bases, and 14 bases lay in between. The CDR3 is 14 residues long. The CDR3 is CASSPHGTYYGYTF. In DNA form, the CDR3 reads TGTGCCAGCAGCCCCCACGGGACTTACTATGGCTACACCTTC.

CDR3 DNA: TGTGCCAGCAGTTACTCGATAGGGCAGGGGTGGCATGGCTACACCTTC. It codes for CASSYSIGQGWHGYTF. The chain couples TRBV6-5 to TRBJ1-2; D may be TRBD1 (6 bases). CDR1 MNHEY and CDR2 SVGAGI come from the germline V gene. The V and J ends lost 0 bases and 6 bases respectively, with 17 bases between them. This CDR3 region has 16 residues.

The chain employs TRBV9 and TRBJ2-7, with D perhaps matching TRBD1 (6 bases). Germline V gene sequence: CDR1 SGDLS, CDR2 YYNGEE. The CDR3 contains 13 residues. V was cut by 2 bases and J by 6 bases, with 12 bases left in between. CDR3 DNA: TGTGCCAGCAGCGTGTGGACAGTTGGCGAGCAGTACTTC. Translated, it gives CASSVWTVGEQYF. Full variable domain (remainder filled in from reference TRBV9 and TRBJ2-7): DSGVTQTPKHLITATGQRVTLRCSPRSGDLSVYWYQQSLDQGLQFLIQYYNGEERAKGNILERFSAQQFPDLHSELNLSSLELGDSALYFCASSVWTVGEQYFGPGTRLTVT.

This clone showed up just once. This rearrangement joins TRBV6-5 to TRBJ1-1, with TRBD1 matching 7 bases. The germline V gene encodes CDR1 MNHEY and CDR2 SVGAGI. The ends lost 6 bases at V and 6 bases at J; junction bases unmatched: 1. The CDR3 sequence is 11 residues long. CDR3 nucleotide sequence: TGTGCCAGCAGCCAGGGGGCTGAAGCTTTCTTT. Residues: CASSQGAEAFF.

V and J are TRBV10-2 and TRBJ1-1, with 12 nucleotides matching TRBD1. V shed 2 bases, J shed 1 base, and the junction held 8 bases outside the gene matches. Germline lookup yields CDR1 WSHSY and CDR2 SAAADI. CDR3 length equals 18 residues. CDR3 DNA sequence: TGCGCCAGCAGTGAGGGTCGGGACAGGGGGCAGGGGAACACTGAAGCTTTCTTT. Residues: CASSEGRDRGQGNTEAFF.

The V and J genes are TRBV9 and TRBJ2-4; 11 bases line up with TRBD2. CDR3 length: 16 residues. Germline loops: CDR1 SGDLS, CDR2 YYNGEE. V was clipped by 3 bases and J by 4 bases; unmatched bases: 6. CDR3 in amino acids: CASSGLAGGSKNIQYF. The DNA of the CDR3 is TGTGCCAGCAGCGGGCTAGCGGGAGGATCAAAAAACATTCAGTACTTC.

The chain employs TRBV7-2 and TRBJ2-5; D remains unclear. Trimming pared 0 bases from V and 3 bases from J, leaving 8 bases between. Germline V gene sequence: CDR1 SGHTA, CDR2 FQGNSA. This CDR3 contains 14 residues. CDR3 in amino acids: CASSLANVEETQYF. CDR3 nucleotides: TGTGCCAGCAGCTTAGCAAACGTAGAAGAGACCCAGTACTTC.

The J gene is TRBJ2-2, the V gene TRBV18; D might be TRBD1 (5 bases). This CDR3 contains 16 residues. V was clipped by 3 bases and J by 1 base, with 12 bases between them. The germline V gene encodes CDR1 KGHSH and CDR2 LQKENI. The DNA for the CDR3 is TGTGCCAGCTCACCCCAGACAGAAGTGAACACCGGGGAGCTGTTTTTT. This translates into CASSPQTEVNTGELFF.

The V call is TRBV6-5, the J call TRBJ2-1; weak D call: TRBD2 (6 bases). This CDR3 is 16 amino acids long. The germline gives CDR1 MNHEY, CDR2 SVGAGI. Trimming removed 1 base from V and 4 bases from J, with 14 bases in between. The DNA of the CDR3 is TGTGCCAGCAGTTACTTACGCGCGGGAACTTACAATGAGCAGTTCTTC. This encodes CASSYLRAGTYNEQFF.